This T cell receptor (beta chain) was identified during a study of T-cell reconstitution after alpha-beta-depleted transplantation in children. The authors prepared the TCRbeta library with unique molecular identifiers. Using its own MiXCR run on the PCR reads, TCRdb lists one record per CDR3 protein. The table has about a million distinct CDR3 sequences, about 26% seen once. V was clipped by 9 bases and J by 1 base; unmatched bases: 6. In germline, CDR1 is SGHVS, CDR2 FQNEAQ. The CDR3 length is 14 residues. The material was PBMCs, mostly from graft donor cells, obtained 360 days after TCRalphabeta/CD19-depleted stem cell transplant. The sequence was obtained from a boy in the first two years of life who had a stem cell transplant for SCID, so the T cells may come from the graft donor. The V call is TRBV7-8, the J call TRBJ2-5; 9 positions match TRBD2. As DNA, the CDR3 is TGTGCCAGTACGGCGGGGGGGGCCCAAGAGACCCAGTACTTC. It translates to CASTAGGAQETQYF. Looking up the rest from reference TRBV7-8 and TRBJ2-5 gives the full variable domain: GAGVSQSPRYKVAKRGQDVALRCDPISGHVSLFWYQQALGQGPEFLTYFQNEAQLDKSGLPSDRFFAERPEGSVSTLKIQRTQQEDSAVYLCASTAGGAQETQYFGPGTRLLVL.